This note documents a single T cell receptor (beta chain) sequence. The data belong to a study of cytomegalovirus exposure and HLA in healthy donors. The CDR3 loop spans 16 amino acids. Germline values: CDR1 MNHEY, CDR2 SMNVEV (reference sequence). Deletions cut 0 bases from V and 2 bases from J, with 10 bases between. All donors participated as healthy donors of bone marrow. The PCR contained 60 Vbeta and 13 Jbeta primers. The assay was immunoSEQ multiplex PCR, and TCRdb's table has in-frame clones only and misses some. The profile shows about 190,000 clones, 65% to 80% of them singletons. J is TRBJ2-2 and V is TRBV27, with D tentatively TRBD1 (6 bases). The specimen sequenced was PBMCs. This TCR was recovered from a woman aged 40-49 years in good health and CMV-seronegative. For the CDR3, the DNA is TGTGCCAGCAGTTTATCTTGGACAGTAAACACCGGGGAGCTGTTTTTT. Translating gives CASSLSWTVNTGELFF.